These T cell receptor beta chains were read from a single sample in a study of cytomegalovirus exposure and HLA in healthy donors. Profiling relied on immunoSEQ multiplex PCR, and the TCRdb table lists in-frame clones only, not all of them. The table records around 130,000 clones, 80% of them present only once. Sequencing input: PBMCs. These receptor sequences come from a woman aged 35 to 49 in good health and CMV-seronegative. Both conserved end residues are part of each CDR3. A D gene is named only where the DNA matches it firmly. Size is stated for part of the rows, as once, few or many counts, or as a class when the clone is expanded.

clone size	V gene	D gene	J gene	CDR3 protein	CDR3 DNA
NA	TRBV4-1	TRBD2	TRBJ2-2	CASSPLVVGTSGRNGELFF	TGCGCCAGCAGCCCGCTTGTTGTCGGGACTAGCGGGAGAAACGGGGAGCTGTTTTTT
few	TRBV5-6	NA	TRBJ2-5	CASSLGLTLQETQYF	TGTGCCAGCAGCTTGGGCCTGACTCTTCAAGAGACCCAGTACTTC
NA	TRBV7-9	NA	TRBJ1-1	CASSFASGENTEAFF	TGTGCCAGCAGCTTCGCGTCCGGGGAGAACACTGAAGCTTTCTTT
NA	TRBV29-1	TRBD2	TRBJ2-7	CSVEQPGGYEQYF	TGCAGCGTTGAGCAACCGGGGGGCTACGAGCAGTACTTC
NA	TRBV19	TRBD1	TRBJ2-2	CASQGGQGRNTGELFF	TGTGCCAGTCAAGGAGGACAGGGGCGAAACACCGGGGAGCTGTTTTTT
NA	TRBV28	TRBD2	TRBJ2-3	CASSLSQGGDTQYF	TGTGCCAGCAGTTTAAGCCAGGGAGGGGATACGCAGTATTTT
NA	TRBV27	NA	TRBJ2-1	CASSFAEGRYEQFF	TGTGCCAGCAGTTTCGCGGAGGGCCGGTATGAGCAGTTCTTC
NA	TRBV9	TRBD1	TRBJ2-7	CASSPGGSKGREQYF	TGTGCCAGCAGCCCAGGGGGTAGTAAGGGTCGCGAGCAGTACTTC
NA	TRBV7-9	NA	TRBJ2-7	CSSSLTVHEQYF	TGTTCCAGCAGCTTAACAGTCCACGAGCAGTACTTC
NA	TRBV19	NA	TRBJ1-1	CASSALWGVNTEAFF	TGTGCCAGTAGTGCCTTGTGGGGGGTGAACACTGAAGCTTTCTTT
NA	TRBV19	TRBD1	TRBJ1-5	CASRGQGNQPQHF	TGTGCCAGTAGGGGACAGGGCAATCAGCCCCAGCATTTT
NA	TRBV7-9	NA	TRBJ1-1	CASSLASGRGEAFF	TGTGCCAGCAGCTTAGCATCAGGGAGGGGCGAAGCTTTCTTT
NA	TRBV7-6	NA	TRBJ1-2	CASSSAGAGDGYTF	TGTGCCAGCAGCTCTGCAGGGGCGGGCGATGGCTACACCTTC
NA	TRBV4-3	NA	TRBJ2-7	CASSQVWGGLYEQYF	TGCGCCAGCAGTCAAGTGTGGGGGGGCCTCTACGAGCAGTACTTC
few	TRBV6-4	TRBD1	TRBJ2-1	CASSDWNRGEKSEQFF	TGTGCCAGCAGTGACTGGAACAGGGGGGAGAAGTCTGAGCAGTTCTTC
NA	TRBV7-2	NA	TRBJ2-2	CASSLTRIGELFF	TGTGCCAGCAGCCTGACTAGGATCGGGGAGCTGTTTTTT
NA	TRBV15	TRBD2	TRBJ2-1	CATSRDGGGGAEQFF	TGTGCCACCAGCAGAGACGGCGGGGGGGGTGCGGAGCAGTTCTTC
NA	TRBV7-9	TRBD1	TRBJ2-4	CASSYRTGPQNIQYF	TGTGCCAGCAGCTACCGGACAGGGCCCCAAAACATTCAGTACTTC
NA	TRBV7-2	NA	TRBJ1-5	CASSLGVGGGNQPQHF	TGTGCCAGCAGCCTCGGCGTCGGGGGGGGGAATCAGCCCCAGCATTTT
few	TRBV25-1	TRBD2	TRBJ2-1	CASRQPTSGGPNEQFF	TGTGCCAGCAGGCAACCAACTAGCGGGGGCCCCAATGAGCAGTTCTTC
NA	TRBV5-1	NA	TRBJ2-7	CASSRIAGTYEQYF	TGCGCCAGCAGCAGGATCGCGGGAACCTACGAGCAGTACTTC
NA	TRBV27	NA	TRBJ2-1	CASSFWVAAGEQFF	TGTGCCAGCAGTTTTTGGGTAGCGGCAGGTGAGCAGTTCTTC
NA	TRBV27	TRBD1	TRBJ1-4	CATKWSGGMAEKLFF	TGTGCCACCAAATGGTCAGGGGGTATGGCTGAAAAACTGTTTTTT
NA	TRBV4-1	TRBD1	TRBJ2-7	CASSPLRDRDYEQYF	TGCGCCAGCAGCCCTCTTAGGGACAGGGACTACGAGCAGTACTTC
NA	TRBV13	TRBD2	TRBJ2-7	CASSPGLAGYYEQYF	TGTGCCAGCAGCCCGGGACTAGCGGGATACTACGAGCAGTACTTC
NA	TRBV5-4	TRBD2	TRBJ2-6	CASSLGDYHQSGANVLTF	TGTGCCAGCAGCTTGGGGGACTACCATCAATCTGGGGCCAACGTCCTGACTTTC
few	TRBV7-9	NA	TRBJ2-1	CASSLGQGNEQFF	TGTGCCAGCAGCTTAGGTCAGGGGAATGAGCAGTTCTTC
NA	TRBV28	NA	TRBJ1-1	CASRTGGTEAFF	TGTGCCAGCAGAACCGGGGGGACTGAAGCTTTCTTT
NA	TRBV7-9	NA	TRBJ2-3	CASSSRRGPGSTDTQYF	TGTGCCAGCAGCTCCCGGAGGGGGCCAGGGAGCACAGATACGCAGTATTTT
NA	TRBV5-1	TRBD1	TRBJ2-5	CASSWTGGEETQYF	TGCGCCAGCAGCTGGACAGGGGGAGAAGAGACCCAGTACTTC
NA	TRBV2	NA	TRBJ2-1	CASRESSGSTGNEQFF	TGTGCCAGCAGGGAGTCGAGCGGGTCAACGGGGAATGAGCAGTTCTTC
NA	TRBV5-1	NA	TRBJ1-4	CASREGFNEKLFF	TGCGCCAGCAGGGAGGGGTTTAATGAAAAACTGTTTTTT